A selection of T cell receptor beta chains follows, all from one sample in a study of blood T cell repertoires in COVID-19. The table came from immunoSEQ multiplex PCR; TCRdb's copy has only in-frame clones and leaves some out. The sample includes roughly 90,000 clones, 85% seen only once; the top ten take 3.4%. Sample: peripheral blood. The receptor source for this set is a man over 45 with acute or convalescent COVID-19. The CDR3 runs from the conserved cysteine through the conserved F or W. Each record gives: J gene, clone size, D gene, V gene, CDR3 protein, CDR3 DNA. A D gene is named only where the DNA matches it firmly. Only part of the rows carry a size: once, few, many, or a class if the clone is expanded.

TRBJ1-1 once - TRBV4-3 CASSQEYRVTEAFF TGCGCCAGCAGCCAGGAATACAGGGTCACTGAAGCTTTCTTT
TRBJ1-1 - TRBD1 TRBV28 CASLSQGTEAFF TGTGCCAGTCTTTCACAGGGGACTGAAGCTTTCTTT
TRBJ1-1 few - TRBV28 CASSPGSMNTEAFF TGTGCCAGCAGCCCAGGATCCATGAACACTGAAGCTTTCTTT
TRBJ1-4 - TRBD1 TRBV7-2 CASSLLPGQGAEKLFF TGTGCCAGCAGCTTACTTCCCGGCCAGGGGGCGGAAAAACTGTTTTTT
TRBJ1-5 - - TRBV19 CASETWDSLPNQPQHF TGTGCCAGTGAGACCTGGGACTCCCTTCCCAATCAGCCCCAGCATTTT
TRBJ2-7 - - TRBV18 CASSTGQHYEQYF TGTGCCAGCTCAACAGGACAGCACTACGAGCAGTACTTC
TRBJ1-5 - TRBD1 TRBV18 CASSPTQGKDQPQHF TGTGCCAGCTCACCGACACAGGGGAAGGATCAGCCCCAGCATTTT
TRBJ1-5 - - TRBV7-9 CASSPHSGNQPQHF TGTGCCAGCAGCCCCCATTCGGGTAATCAGCCCCAGCATTTT
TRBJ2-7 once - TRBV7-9 CASSPGFSYEQYF TGTGCCAGCAGCCCGGGTTTCTCCTACGAGCAGTACTTC
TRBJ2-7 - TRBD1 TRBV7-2 CASSWAQGTAYEQYF TGTGCCAGCAGCTGGGCACAGGGGACGGCGTACGAGCAGTACTTC
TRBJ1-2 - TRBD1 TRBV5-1 CASSLGTGGGSNYGYTF TGCGCCAGCAGCCTAGGGACAGGGGGAGGTTCAAACTATGGCTACACCTTC
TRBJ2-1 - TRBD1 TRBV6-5 CASSSGTGGLNEQFF TGTGCCAGCAGTTCGGGAACAGGGGGCCTCAATGAGCAGTTCTTC
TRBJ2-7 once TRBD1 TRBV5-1 CASSLGAGTDSLMQQYF TGCGCCAGCAGCTTGGGGGCCGGGACAGACAGCCTAATGCAGCAGTACTTC
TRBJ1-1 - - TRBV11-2 CASSSGEGTEAFF TGTGCCAGCAGCTCAGGGGAGGGGACTGAAGCTTTCTTT